Listed here are 3 T cell receptor beta chains from one sample, sequenced in a study of cytomegalovirus exposure and HLA in healthy donors. Measured with immunoSEQ multiplex PCR; TCRdb has only the in-frame clones, and not every one. This table holds roughly 98,000 clones, around 88% found once. Sequences were obtained from PBMCs. The origin of the receptors is a woman under 40 in good health and CMV-seronegative.

This rearrangement joins TRBV5-1 to TRBJ2-7; no clear D. The CDR3 consists of 12 residues. CDR1 and CDR2 from the germline V gene are SGHRS and YFSETQ. The ends were cut back, 4 bases at V and 3 bases at J, with 8 bases in the middle. In nucleotides, the CDR3 is TGCGCCAGCAGCCTCGACATCTACGAGCAGTACTTC. Encoded protein: CASSLDIYEQYF.

This clone came up once. The chain couples TRBV6-1 to TRBJ2-5; 10 nucleotides agree with TRBD1. J lost 1 base, V lost 4 bases, and 6 bases had no gene match. Germline V gives CDR1 MNHNS, CDR2 SASEGT. The CDR3 is 16 amino acids. The CDR3 loop reads CASSGGQGPPQETQYF. The CDR3 nucleotides are TGTGCCAGCAGTGGGGGACAGGGGCCCCCCCAAGAGACCCAGTACTTC.

This clone was detected only once. V gene TRBV5-1 combines with J gene TRBJ2-7; 9 bases align to TRBD1. V trimming: 1 base; J trimming: 8 bases; junction bases outside the gene matches: 7. Germline CDR1 SGHRS, CDR2 YFSETQ. The CDR3 sequence is 14 residues long. DNA of the CDR3: TGCGCCAGCAGCTTGAGACAGGGGGGGTTGAAGCAGTACTTC. Protein: CASSLRQGGLKQYF.